Shown below are 32 T cell receptor beta chains from a single sample sequenced in a study of blood T cell repertoires in COVID-19. Generated by immunoSEQ multiplex PCR, the TCRdb table keeps only in-frame clones and is missing some. The table lists around 230,000 clones, about 80% of them singletons. The sample comprised PBMCs or T cells enriched from blood (not recorded which). The source of these receptors is a man aged 35 to 55 who had recovered from COVID-19.

The chain uses TRBV5-1 and TRBJ2-1, with D perhaps TRBD1 (6 bases). Germline CDR1 is SGHRS and CDR2 is YFSETQ. The CDR3 has 13 amino acids. V lost 3 bases to trimming and J lost 9 bases, with 13 bases between them. CDR3 sequence: CASSSGVGTEQFF. CDR3 DNA: TGCGCCAGCAGCTCAGGGGTAGGGACTGAGCAGTTCTTC.

The V call is TRBV12-3 or TRBV12-4, the J call TRBJ1-1; D gene uncertain. This CDR3 region has 12 residues. V was clipped by 7 bases and J by 7 bases, with 13 bases between them. CDR3 loop: CASTPEVYEAFF. CDR3 nucleotides: TGTGCCAGCACCCCCGAGGTGTATGAAGCTTTCTTT.

The chain has TRBV7-2 and TRBJ2-3; possibly TRBD2 for D (5 bases). CDR3 length equals 14 residues. The ends were cut back, 8 bases at V and 3 bases at J, with 15 bases in the middle. CDR1 is SGHTA and CDR2 is FQGNSA in the germline V gene. CDR3 in DNA: TGTGCCAGCTTTCGAGCGGTCGGGACAGATACGCAGTATTTT. This translates into CASFRAVGTDTQYF.

This clone was seen just once. The genes are TRBV5-1 and TRBJ1-4; the D gene is possibly TRBD1 (6 bases). Germline loops: CDR1 SGHRS, CDR2 YFSETQ. V lost 1 base, J lost 7 bases, and 14 bases lay in between. The CDR3 runs 15 residues. The CDR3 DNA follows: TGCGCCAGCAGCTTGCTTCAGGGGTCGGGTGAAAAACTGTTTTTT. Amino acids: CASSLLQGSGEKLFF. Using reference TRBV5-1 and TRBJ1-4 for the parts outside the CDR3, the full variable domain is KAGVTQTPRYLIKTRGQQVTLSCSPISGHRSVSWYQQTPGQGLQFLFEYFSETQRNKGNFPGRFSGRQFSNSRSEMNVSTLELGDSALYLCASSLLQGSGEKLFFGSGTQLSVL.

This rearrangement joins TRBV1 to TRBJ2-1; whether TRBD1, the table's D call, matches the DNA was not checked. TRBV1 is a recognized pseudogene. The CDR3 sequence is 16 residues long. The CDR3 DNA reads TGCACCAGCACGTGCGTCGGAGACAGGGTTCGCAATGAGCAGTTCTTC. Protein: CTSTCVGDRVRNEQFF.

J is TRBJ2-2 and V is TRBV7-2, with no clear D. This CDR3 has 12 amino acids. The V gene's germline CDR1 is SGHTA and CDR2 FQGNSA. Between the trimmed V and J ends, which lost 10 bases and 13 bases, there was a span of 19 bases. CDR3 nucleotides: TGTGCCACCTACCCTTATTTGTTATCGCTGTTTTTT. Translating gives CATYPYLLSLFF. The whole variable domain, remainder taken from reference TRBV7-2 and TRBJ2-2, is GAGVSQSPSNKVTEKGKDVELRCDPISGHTALYWYRQSLGQGLEFLIYFQGNSAPDKSGLPSDRFSAERTGGSVSTLTIQRTQQEDSAVYLCATYPYLLSLFFGEGSRLTVL.

This clone was found once. V usage is TRBV24-1 and J usage is TRBJ1-4; D gene ambiguous. Germline loops: CDR1 KGHDR, CDR2 SFDVKD. This CDR3 spans 13 amino acids. V was trimmed by 4 bases and J by 3 bases, leaving 5 bases between them. The CDR3 DNA reads as TGTGCCACCAGTGACCAGGCTAATGAAAAACTGTTTTTT. Amino acid sequence: CATSDQANEKLFF.

This clone was seen more than once but under ten times. The genes are TRBV19 and TRBJ1-6; TRBD1 is a possible D gene (5 bases). The V gene lost 5 bases and the J gene lost 0 bases, with 5 bases spanning the gap. In germline, CDR1 is LNHDA, CDR2 SQIVND (reference sequence). CDR3 length equals 14 residues. The CDR3 region is CASSDSSYNSPLHF. In DNA, the CDR3 is TGTGCCAGTAGTGACAGCTCCTATAATTCACCCCTCCACTTT.

V is TRBV5-1 and J is TRBJ1-1; the D is unclear. Trimming cost V 2 bases and J 1 base, with 6 bases left between them. Germline lookup yields CDR1 SGHRS and CDR2 YFSETQ. CDR3 length: 13 amino acids. As DNA, the CDR3 is TGCGCCAGCAGCTTTACAGAGAACACTGAAGCTTTCTTT. Amino acid sequence: CASSFTENTEAFF.

The V gene is TRBV5-1, the J gene TRBJ1-5; D gene uncertain. The V end lost 9 bases, the J end lost 5 bases, and 3 bases lay between the germline ends. CDR3 length: 9 residues. CDR1 and CDR2 (germline): SGHRS, YFSETQ. The CDR3 bases are TGCGCCATAGATCAGCCCCAGCATTTT. This sequence encodes CAIDQPQHF. The complete variable domain, with remaining parts taken from reference TRBV5-1 and TRBJ1-5, reads KAGVTQTPRYLIKTRGQQVTLSCSPISGHRSVSWYQQTPGQGLQFLFEYFSETQRNKGNFPGRFSGRQFSNSRSEMNVSTLELGDSALYLCAIDQPQHFGDGTRLSIL.

The chain combines TRBV18 with TRBJ1-5; the D gene is possibly TRBD1 (5 bases). CDR3 size: 14 residues. V dropped 4 bases and J dropped 6 bases, with 13 bases sitting between them. Germline CDR1 KGHSH, CDR2 LQKENI. CDR3 DNA sequence: TGTGCCAGCTCACGGCAGGGTTCGGGTCAGCCCCAGCATTTT. Its translation: CASSRQGSGQPQHF.

The chain uses TRBV2 and TRBJ2-4, with 9 bases matching TRBD1. V lost 6 bases to trimming and J lost 4 bases; unmatched junction nucleotides: 4. The CDR3 consists of 14 residues. Germline CDR1 reads SNHLY; CDR2 reads FYNNEI. Here the CDR3 reads CASRGDRVKNIQYF. The CDR3, as DNA: TGTGCCAGCAGAGGGGACAGGGTGAAAAACATTCAGTACTTC.

The chain joins TRBV5-6 to TRBJ1-5; D possibly corresponds to TRBD1 (6 bases). V dropped 1 base and J dropped 4 bases, with 6 bases sitting between them. Per the germline V gene, CDR1 is SGHDT and CDR2 is YYEEEE. The CDR3 extends over 13 amino acids. CDR3 protein: CASSLRGNQPQHF. The CDR3 DNA is TGTGCCAGCAGCTTGAGGGGGAATCAGCCCCAGCATTTT.

Only one count was recorded for this clone. The rearrangement uses TRBV4-3 and TRBJ1-2; 8 nucleotides align to TRBD1. CDR3 size: 14 residues. V trimming: 4 bases; J trimming: 2 bases; junction bases outside the gene matches: 3. The V gene's germline CDR1 is LGHNA and CDR2 YSLEER. The CDR3 sequence: CASSRGQGNYGYTF. The DNA of the CDR3 is TGCGCCAGCAGCCGAGGACAGGGCAACTATGGCTACACCTTC.

This clone was counted only a few times. The V and J genes are TRBV9 and TRBJ2-1, with D possibly TRBD2 on 5 matching bases. The CDR3 has 12 amino acids. The ends were cut back, 0 bases at V and 12 bases at J, with 10 bases in the middle. The V gene's germline CDR1 is SGDLS and CDR2 YYNGEE. Written as DNA, the CDR3 is TGTGCCAGCAGCGTAGTCGAGGGATCGCAGTTCTTC. Amino acids: CASSVVEGSQFF.

This clone has only a few counts. The V and J genes are TRBV21-1 and TRBJ1-2; TRBD1 is the table's D call, not checked against the DNA. TRBV21-1 is designated a pseudogene. The CDR3 has 13 amino acids. The DNA of the CDR3 is TGTGCCAGCACCTTGACAGGGAACTATGGCTACACCTTC. Its protein product is CASTLTGNYGYTF.

The gene calls are TRBV6-5 and TRBJ2-5; no definite D call. The germline V gene has CDR1 MNHEY and CDR2 SVGAGI. This CDR3 region has 13 residues. The V end lost 6 bases, the J end lost 7 bases, and 15 bases lay between the germline ends. CDR3 sequence: CASSRDPTGTQYF. The CDR3 nucleotides read TGTGCCAGCAGCCGAGATCCCACGGGGACCCAGTACTTC.

The chain couples TRBV5-5 to TRBJ2-7, with TRBD1 matching over 7 bases. Trimming cost V 2 bases and J 6 bases; bases outside gene matches: 2. Germline CDR1 SGHKS, CDR2 YYEKEE (reference sequence). The CDR3 has 12 residues. The CDR3: CASSFQGVEQYF. CDR3 coding DNA: TGTGCCAGCAGCTTTCAGGGGGTCGAGCAGTACTTC.

The CDR3 bases are TGTGCCAGCAGTGGATGGGTGGCCGAGGGCACTGAAGCTTTCTTT. Translation: CASSGWVAEGTEAFF. J is TRBJ1-1 and V is TRBV7-2; D unclear. The CDR3 extends over 15 amino acids. V was trimmed by 6 bases and J by 4 bases, leaving 18 bases between them. CDR1 is SGHTA and CDR2 is FQGNSA in the germline V gene.

The genes are TRBV5-6 and TRBJ1-2; a possible D gene is TRBD1 (5 bases). The CDR3 length is 14 residues. Germline V gives CDR1 SGHDT, CDR2 YYEEEE. Trimming removed 0 bases from V and 6 bases from J, with 12 bases in between. The chain's CDR3 is CASSLEGRADGYTF. The CDR3, as DNA: TGTGCCAGCAGCTTGGAGGGCAGGGCAGATGGCTACACCTTC.

The CDR3: CSASWHTYEQYF. In DNA form, the CDR3 reads TGCAGTGCTAGTTGGCATACCTACGAGCAGTACTTC. The V call is TRBV20-1, the J call TRBJ2-7; no definite D call. There are 12 residues in the CDR3. Germline CDR1 and CDR2: DFQATT and SNEGSKA (reference sequence). Trimming shortened V by 3 bases and J by 2 bases, and 8 bases separated the two germline ends.

This clone has a count of ten or more. This chain connects TRBV4-1 to TRBJ2-4; 7 positions agree with TRBD1. CDR3 length equals 17 residues. Germline CDR1 reads MGHRA; CDR2 reads YSYEKL. The V gene end was trimmed by 1 base and the J gene end by 1 base; junction bases not matched to a gene: 7. The CDR3 here is CASSQGPAQGAKNIQYF. Here the CDR3 DNA reads TGCGCCAGCAGCCAAGGGCCCGCACAGGGGGCCAAAAACATTCAGTACTTC.

The chain couples TRBV7-9 to TRBJ2-1, with TRBD1 matching 8 bases. CDR3 length equals 15 residues. Trimming at V came to 3 bases and at J to 2 bases, leaving 3 bases not matched to a gene. Germline loops: CDR1 SEHNR, CDR2 FQNEAQ (reference sequence). The CDR3 region is CASSFWTGPYNEQFF. The CDR3, as DNA: TGTGCCAGCAGCTTCTGGACAGGGCCCTACAATGAGCAGTTCTTC.

The V call is TRBV3-1 (or the pseudogene TRBV3-2), the J call TRBJ2-7, with 8 bases lining up with TRBD2. V dropped 4 bases and J dropped 3; count of bases not matched to a gene: 5. Germline V gene lookup returns CDR1 LGHDT and CDR2 YNNKEL (reference sequence). This CDR3 contains 14 residues. The CDR3 region has the DNA TGTGCCAGCAGCCCCGACGGGGGGGGCTACGAGCAGTACTTC. This codes for CASSPDGGGYEQYF.

The chain has TRBV18 and TRBJ1-1, with D possibly matching TRBD1 (5 bases). This CDR3 has 15 amino acids. Per germline, CDR1 KGHSH and CDR2 LQKENI. Trimming took off 5 bases at V and 4 bases at J, with 17 bases between the two ends. CDR3 in DNA: TGTGCCAGCTCAGCCGCGGGGGGAATGGGCACTGAAGCTTTCTTT. It encodes CASSAAGGMGTEAFF.

J is TRBJ1-1 and V is TRBV3-1 (or the pseudogene TRBV3-2); a possible D gene is TRBD1 (6 bases). The germline CDR1 and CDR2 sequences are LGHDT and YNNKEL (reference sequence). V dropped 4 bases and J dropped 1 base, with 10 bases sitting between them. The CDR3 covers 14 residues. The CDR3 nucleotides are TGTGCCAGCAGCCGAACGGGACAGAACACTGAAGCTTTCTTT. The encoded protein is CASSRTGQNTEAFF.

The rearrangement uses TRBV28 and TRBJ2-1, with unresolved D. The V gene's germline CDR1 is MDHEN and CDR2 SYDVKM. CDR3 length: 13 amino acids. Trimming stripped 2 bases from V and 9 bases from J, with 11 bases between. The CDR3 sequence: CASSLPAGPEQFF. The CDR3 DNA reads as TGTGCCAGCAGTTTACCCGCAGGCCCTGAGCAGTTCTTC.

Details on this clone: Other DNA variants within this sample encode the same CDR3. The gene calls are TRBV5-1 and TRBJ2-7, with 7 bases matching TRBD1. This CDR3 comprises 14 residues. The trim removed 0 bases at V and 0 bases at J, leaving 0 bases unmatched. CDR1 is SGHRS, CDR2 YFSETQ, per germline. CDR3 DNA sequence: TGCGCCAGCAGCTTGGGACAGGGCTCCTACGAGCAGTACTTC. Protein: CASSLGQGSYEQYF.

The chain has TRBV2 and TRBJ2-5, with 7 bases identical to TRBD2. The CDR3 totals 13 residues. The V segment lost 6 bases and the J segment 4 bases; nucleotides outside the gene matches: 5. Germline loops: CDR1 SNHLY, CDR2 FYNNEI. For the CDR3, the DNA is TGTGCCAGCAGGGACGGGGGGTTAGAGACCCAGTACTTC. Translating gives CASRDGGLETQYF.

This clone was counted a single time. The CDR3 DNA reads TGTGCCAGCAGTTTACCCGCAGGGAATTCGAACACCATATATTTT. As protein: CASSLPAGNSNTIYF. This sequence joins TRBV28 and TRBJ1-3, with D possibly matching TRBD1 (5 bases). Germline-derived CDR1 and CDR2 are MDHEN and SYDVKM. The germline V and J ends were trimmed by 2 bases and 7 bases, with 15 bases remaining between them. This CDR3 is 15 amino acids long.

This rearrangement joins TRBV15 to TRBJ1-5; D uncertain. The germline gives CDR1 LNHNV, CDR2 YYDKDF (reference sequence). This CDR3 contains 12 residues. V shed 1 base and J shed 7 bases, with 5 bases lying between them. The CDR3, as DNA: TGTGCCACCAGCAGAGTAGAACAGCCCCAGCATTTT. Translation: CATSRVEQPQHF.

The CDR3 DNA reads TGTGCCAGCAGGCTTCAGGGGCACGACTCCTACGAGCAGTACTTC. Translated: CASRLQGHDSYEQYF. The chain couples TRBV6-5 to TRBJ2-7; a possible D gene is TRBD1 (6 bases). Germline V gene data show CDR1 as MNHEY and CDR2 as SVGAGI. This CDR3 comprises 15 residues. V shed 6 bases and J shed 0 bases, with 15 bases lying between them.